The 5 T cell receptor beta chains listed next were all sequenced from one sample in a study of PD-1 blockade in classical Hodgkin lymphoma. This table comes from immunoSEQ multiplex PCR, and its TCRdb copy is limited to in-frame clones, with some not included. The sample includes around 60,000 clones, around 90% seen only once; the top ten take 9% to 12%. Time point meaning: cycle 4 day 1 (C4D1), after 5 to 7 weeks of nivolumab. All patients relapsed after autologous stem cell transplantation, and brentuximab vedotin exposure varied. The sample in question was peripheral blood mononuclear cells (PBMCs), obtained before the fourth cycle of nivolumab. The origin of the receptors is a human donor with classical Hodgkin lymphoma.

CDR3 sequence: CASSLDGGNRQPQHF. The CDR3 bases are TGCGCCAGCAGCTTGGATGGAGGGAATCGGCAGCCCCAGCATTTT. The rearrangement links TRBV5-1 to TRBJ1-5; D is unresolved. Germline CDR1 reads SGHRS; CDR2 reads YFSETQ. This CDR3 region has 15 residues. V lost 0 bases, J lost 7 bases, and 14 bases lay in between.

The CDR3 sequence is CASRYSGGKINEQFF. CDR3 bases: TGTGCCAGCAGGTATAGCGGGGGGAAAATTAATGAGCAGTTCTTC. The chain is built from TRBV6-5 and TRBJ2-1; 10 bases line up with TRBD2. Germline V lookup: CDR1 MNHEY, CDR2 SVGAGI. The CDR3 covers 15 residues. V shed 6 bases and J 7 bases; nucleotides not matched to a gene: 9.

CDR3 amino acids: CACPLTGANVLTF. The CDR3, as DNA: TGTGCCTGTCCTCTGACTGGGGCCAACGTCCTGACTTTC. The chain employs TRBV30 and TRBJ2-6, with unresolved D. Germline CDR1 is GTSNPN and CDR2 is SVGIG (reference sequence). This CDR3 has 13 residues. The V and J ends lost 6 bases and 2 bases respectively, with 8 bases between them.

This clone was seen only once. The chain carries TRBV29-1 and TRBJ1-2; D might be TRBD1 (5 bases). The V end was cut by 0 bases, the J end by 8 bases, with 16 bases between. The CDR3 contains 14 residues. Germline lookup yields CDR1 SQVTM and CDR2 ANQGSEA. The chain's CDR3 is CSVEDWDFVGGYTF. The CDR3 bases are TGCAGCGTTGAAGATTGGGACTTTGTGGGCGGCTACACCTTC.

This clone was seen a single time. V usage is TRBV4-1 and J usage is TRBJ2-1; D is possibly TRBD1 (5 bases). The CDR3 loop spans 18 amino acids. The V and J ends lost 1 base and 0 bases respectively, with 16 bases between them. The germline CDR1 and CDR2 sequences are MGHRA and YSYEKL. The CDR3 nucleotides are TGCGCCAGCAGCCAAGCAGAACTACCCCAGGGCTCCTACAATGAGCAGTTCTTC. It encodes CASSQAELPQGSYNEQFF.